The subject of this entry is one T cell receptor beta chain. This sample stems from a study of PD-L1 blockade in urothelial cancer. About the study: Patients with male sex and bladder-origin urothelial cancer accounted for about nine tenths of the roughly 29 enrolled. Blood analysis was done at 3 weeks (second dose) and 6 weeks after treatment began. Individuals in the cohort had been given 0 to 3 earlier chemotherapy regimens.

Using immunoSEQ multiplex PCR, the repertoire was profiled, and TCRdb retains in-frame clones only, with some absent. The table has 66,000 or so clones, around nine tenths seen once. The CDR3 is 15 amino acids. V gave up 5 bases and J gave up 4 bases; unmatched junction bases: 5. Looked up from germline, CDR1 is SGHAT and CDR2 is FQNNGV. The time point is: peripheral blood 6 weeks after treatment start. This sequence joins TRBV11-2 and TRBJ2-1, with 10 bases that match TRBD2. This receptor was obtained from a man aged 55 to 70 with urothelial cancer. This specimen consisted of PBMCs, obtained around atezolizumab (anti-PD-L1) treatment. The CDR3 coding sequence is TGTGCCAGCAGCGGCCAGCGGGGGGGATACAATGAGCAGTTCTTC. Translated: CASSGQRGGYNEQFF.